These T cell receptor beta chains were read from a single sample in a study of cytomegalovirus exposure and HLA in healthy donors. Sequenced by immunoSEQ multiplex PCR; TCRdb stores in-frame clones only, minus some. The repertoire holds 150,000 to 200,000 clones, approximately 80% seen once, with over 2% in the top ten. Material: PBMCs. The receptors here all came from a woman aged 25 to 45 in good health and CMV-seronegative. The CDR3 runs from the conserved cysteine through the conserved F or W. A D gene is named only where the DNA matches it firmly. Clone sizes are given selectively: once, few, many, or a class where the clone is expanded.

size: .
D: TRBD1
V: TRBV28
J: TRBJ2-7
CDR3: CASSLAGTGLSYEQYF
DNA: TGTGCCAGCAGTTTAGCCGGGACAGGGTTATCTTACGAGCAGTACTTC

size: .
D: TRBD1
V: TRBV9
J: TRBJ2-5
CDR3: CASSFQQGAGETQYF
DNA: TGTGCCAGCAGCTTTCAGCAGGGGGCGGGGGAGACCCAGTACTTC

size: .
D: TRBD1
V: TRBV18
J: TRBJ2-7
CDR3: CASSHPGTEAYEQYF
DNA: TGTGCCAGCTCACACCCCGGGACAGAAGCCTACGAGCAGTACTTC

size: .
D: TRBD2
V: TRBV28
J: TRBJ2-3
CDR3: CASSPALAGGHTQYF
DNA: TGTGCCAGCAGTCCAGCCCTAGCGGGGGGGCATACGCAGTATTTT

size: .
D: .
V: TRBV7-9
J: TRBJ2-3
CDR3: CASSLDGGSDTQYF
DNA: TGTGCCAGCAGCTTAGACGGCGGATCAGATACGCAGTATTTT

size: once
D: TRBD2
V: TRBV5-3
J: TRBJ2-7
CDR3: CARSRGGRSGRVSYEQYF
DNA: TGTGCCAGAAGCCGCGGCGGCCGAAGCGGGAGGGTCTCCTACGAGCAGTACTTC

size: .
D: .
V: TRBV5-1
J: TRBJ1-2
CDR3: CASSLGGSGYTF
DNA: TGCGCCAGCAGCTTAGGAGGCAGTGGCTACACCTTC

size: once
D: TRBD1
V: TRBV10-3
J: TRBJ2-1
CDR3: CAIRQGDSNEQFF
DNA: TGTGCCATCAGACAGGGGGATAGCAATGAGCAGTTCTTC

size: .
D: .
V: TRBV6-1
J: TRBJ2-7
CDR3: CASSEYPLYEQYF
DNA: TGTGCCAGCAGTGAATACCCCCTATACGAGCAGTACTTC

size: .
D: .
V: TRBV18
J: TRBJ2-1
CDR3: CASSPPGDSYNEQFF
DNA: TGTGCCAGCTCACCACCCGGAGACTCCTACAATGAGCAGTTCTTC